This T cell receptor beta chain was captured by sequencing in a study of regulatory T cells in long-lasting Graves disease. This clonotype was seen a handful of times. No antigen is known for it. Documented time point: newly diagnosed GD, antithyroid drugs for less than 3 months. Researchers made the TCR library from RNA that was extracted from PBMCs. Study-wide findings and caveats: Accuracy may have suffered from the small sample size. Shared public clonotypes totalled approximately 3,000 in persistent patients, compared with some 920 in new patients.

Libraries of TCR beta came from iRepertoire HTBI primers plus Arm-PCR of CDR3 regions. TCRdb recomputed calls from the multiplex PCR reads with MiXCR, one row per CDR3 protein. Of more than 350,000 distinct CDR3 sequences in the sample, about 16% were seen once. Per the germline V gene, CDR1 is SGDLS and CDR2 is YYNGEE. This CDR3 has 15 amino acids. V dropped 4 bases and J dropped 0 bases, with 12 bases sitting between them. In addition, the sample was reused for a study of T cells in Graves' hyperthyroidism and ophthalmopathy.

Material: peripheral blood mononuclear cells (PBMCs), obtained at new diagnosis, from a patient treated with antithyroid drugs. This chain links TRBV9 with TRBJ2-3; no definite D call. The receptor was derived from a woman under 40 with Graves disease. The CDR3 reads CASSIGPASTDTQYF. CDR3 nucleotide sequence: TGTGCCAGCAGCATTGGACCAGCTAGCACAGATACGCAGTATTTT.